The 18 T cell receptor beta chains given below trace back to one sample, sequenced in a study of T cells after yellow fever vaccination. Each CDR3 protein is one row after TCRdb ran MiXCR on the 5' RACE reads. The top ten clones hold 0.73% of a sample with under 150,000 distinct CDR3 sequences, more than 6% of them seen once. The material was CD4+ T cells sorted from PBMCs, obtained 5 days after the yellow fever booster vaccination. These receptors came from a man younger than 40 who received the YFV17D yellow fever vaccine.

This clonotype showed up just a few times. This CDR3 is CSVGPSQETQYF. The CDR3 nucleotides read TGCAGCGTTGGGCCCTCCCAAGAGACCCAGTACTTC. This chain connects TRBV29-1 to TRBJ2-5, with D unclear. The V end was cut by 4 bases, the J end by 1 base, with 7 bases between. Looked up from germline, CDR1 is SQVTM and CDR2 is ANQGSEA. The CDR3 is made up of 12 amino acids.

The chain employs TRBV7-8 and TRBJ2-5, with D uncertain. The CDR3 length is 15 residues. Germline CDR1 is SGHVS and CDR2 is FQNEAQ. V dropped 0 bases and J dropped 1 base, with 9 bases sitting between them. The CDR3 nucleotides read TGTGCCAGCAGCTTAGCGTTCACGCGCCAAGAGACCCAGTACTTC. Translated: CASSLAFTRQETQYF. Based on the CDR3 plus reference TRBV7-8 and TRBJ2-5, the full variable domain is GAGVSQSPRYKVAKRGQDVALRCDPISGHVSLFWYQQALGQGPEFLTYFQNEAQLDKSGLPSDRFFAERPEGSVSTLKIQRTQQEDSAVYLCASSLAFTRQETQYFGPGTRLLVL.

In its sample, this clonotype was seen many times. CDR3: CASSRGIDEQFF. DNA of the CDR3: TGTGCCAGCAGCCGGGGGATCGATGAGCAGTTCTTC. The rearrangement joins TRBV3-1 to TRBJ2-1; D tentatively fits TRBD1 or TRBD2 (5 bases each). V gave up 4 bases and J gave up 8 bases, with 9 bases separating them. Germline V gives CDR1 LGHDT, CDR2 YNNKEL (reference sequence). There are 12 residues in the CDR3.

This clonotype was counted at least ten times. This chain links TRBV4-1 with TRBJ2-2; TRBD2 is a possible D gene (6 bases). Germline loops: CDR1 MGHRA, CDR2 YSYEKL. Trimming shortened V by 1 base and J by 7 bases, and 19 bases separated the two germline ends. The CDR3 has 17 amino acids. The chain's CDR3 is CASSQVITGVVFGELFF. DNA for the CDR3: TGCGCCAGCAGCCAAGTCATAACGGGAGTGGTTTTCGGGGAGCTGTTTTTT.

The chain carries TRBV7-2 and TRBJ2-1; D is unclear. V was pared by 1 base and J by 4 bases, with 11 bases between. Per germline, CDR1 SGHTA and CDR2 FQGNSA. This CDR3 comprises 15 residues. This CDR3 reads CASSLGTADYNEQFF. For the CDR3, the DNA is TGTGCCAGCAGCTTAGGGACCGCCGATTACAATGAGCAGTTCTTC. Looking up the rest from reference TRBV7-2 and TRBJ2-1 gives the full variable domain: GAGVSQSPSNKVTEKGKDVELRCDPISGHTALYWYRQSLGQGLEFLIYFQGNSAPDKSGLPSDRFSAERTGGSVSTLTIQRTQQEDSAVYLCASSLGTADYNEQFFGPGTRLTVL.

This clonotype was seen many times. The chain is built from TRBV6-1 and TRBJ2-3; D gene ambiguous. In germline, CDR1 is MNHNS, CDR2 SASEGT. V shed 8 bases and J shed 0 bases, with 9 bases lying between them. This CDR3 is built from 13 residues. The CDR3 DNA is TGTGCCAGCGGCCAGGCTAGCACAGATACGCAGTATTTT. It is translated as CASGQASTDTQYF.

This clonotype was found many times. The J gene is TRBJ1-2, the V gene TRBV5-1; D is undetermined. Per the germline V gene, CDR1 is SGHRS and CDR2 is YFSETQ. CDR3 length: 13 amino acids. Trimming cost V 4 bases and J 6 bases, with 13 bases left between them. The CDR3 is CASSVPGTHGYTF. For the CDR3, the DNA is TGCGCCAGCAGCGTTCCAGGCACCCATGGCTACACCTTC.

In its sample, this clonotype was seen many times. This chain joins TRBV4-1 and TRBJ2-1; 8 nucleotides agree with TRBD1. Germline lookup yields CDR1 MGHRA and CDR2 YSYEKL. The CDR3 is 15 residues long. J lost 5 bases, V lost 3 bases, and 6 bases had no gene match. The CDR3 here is CASSQGQGADNEQFF. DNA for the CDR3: TGCGCCAGCAGCCAGGGGCAGGGGGCTGACAATGAGCAGTTCTTC.

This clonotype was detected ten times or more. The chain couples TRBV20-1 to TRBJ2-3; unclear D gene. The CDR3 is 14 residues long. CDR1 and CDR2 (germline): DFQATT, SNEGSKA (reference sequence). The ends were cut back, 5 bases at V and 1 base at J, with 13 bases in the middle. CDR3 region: CSALAGAGTDTQYF. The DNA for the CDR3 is TGCAGTGCTTTGGCCGGCGCGGGCACAGATACGCAGTATTTT.

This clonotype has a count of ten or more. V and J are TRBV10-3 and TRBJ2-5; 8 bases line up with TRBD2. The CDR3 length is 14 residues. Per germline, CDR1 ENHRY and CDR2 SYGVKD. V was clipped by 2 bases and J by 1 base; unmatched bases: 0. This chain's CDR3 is CAISEGTSQETQYF. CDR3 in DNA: TGTGCCATCAGTGAGGGGACTAGCCAAGAGACCCAGTACTTC.

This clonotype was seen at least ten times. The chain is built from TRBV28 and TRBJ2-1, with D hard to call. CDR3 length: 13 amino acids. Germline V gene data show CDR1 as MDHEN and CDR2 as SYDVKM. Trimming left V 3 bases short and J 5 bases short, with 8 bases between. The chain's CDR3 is CASSFDIHNEQFF. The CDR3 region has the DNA TGTGCCAGCAGTTTCGACATTCACAATGAGCAGTTCTTC.

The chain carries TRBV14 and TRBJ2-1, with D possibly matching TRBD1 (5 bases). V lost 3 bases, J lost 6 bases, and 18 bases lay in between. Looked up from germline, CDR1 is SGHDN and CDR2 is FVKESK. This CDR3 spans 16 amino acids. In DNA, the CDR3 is TGTGCCAGCAGCCAGTGGGCGGCTCGGACAACCAATGAGCAGTTCTTC. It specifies CASSQWAARTTNEQFF.

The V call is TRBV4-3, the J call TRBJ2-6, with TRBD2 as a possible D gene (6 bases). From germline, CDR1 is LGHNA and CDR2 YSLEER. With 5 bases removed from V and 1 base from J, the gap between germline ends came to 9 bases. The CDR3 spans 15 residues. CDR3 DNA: TGCGCCAGCAGCGGAGGGAATTCTGGGGCCAACGTCCTGACTTTC. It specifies CASSGGNSGANVLTF.

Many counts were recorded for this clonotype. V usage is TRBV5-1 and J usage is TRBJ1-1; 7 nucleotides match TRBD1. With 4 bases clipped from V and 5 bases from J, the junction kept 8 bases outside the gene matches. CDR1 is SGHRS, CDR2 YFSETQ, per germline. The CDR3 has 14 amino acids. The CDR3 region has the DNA TGCGCCAGCAGCGGTCCCGGGACAGTAACTGAAGCTTTCTTT. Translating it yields CASSGPGTVTEAFF.

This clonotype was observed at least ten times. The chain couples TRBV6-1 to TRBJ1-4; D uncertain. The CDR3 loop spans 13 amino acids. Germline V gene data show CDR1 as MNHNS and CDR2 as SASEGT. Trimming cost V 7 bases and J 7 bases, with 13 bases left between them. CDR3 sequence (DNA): TGTGCCAGCAAGTCATGGGCTGGTGAAAAACTGTTTTTT. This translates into CASKSWAGEKLFF.

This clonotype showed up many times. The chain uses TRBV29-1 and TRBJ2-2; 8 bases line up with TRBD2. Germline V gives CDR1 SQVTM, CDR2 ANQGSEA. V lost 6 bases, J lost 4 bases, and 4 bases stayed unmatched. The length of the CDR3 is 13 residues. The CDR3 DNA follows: TGCAGCGTAAGACTAGCGCTCACCGGGGAGCTGTTTTTT. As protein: CSVRLALTGELFF.

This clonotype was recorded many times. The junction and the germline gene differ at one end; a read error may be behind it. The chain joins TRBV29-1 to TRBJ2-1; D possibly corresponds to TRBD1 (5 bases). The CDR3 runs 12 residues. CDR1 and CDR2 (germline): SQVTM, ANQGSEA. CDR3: CGAARGNNEQFF. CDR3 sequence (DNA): TGTGGGGCGGCTCGTGGCAACAATGAGCAGTTCTTC.

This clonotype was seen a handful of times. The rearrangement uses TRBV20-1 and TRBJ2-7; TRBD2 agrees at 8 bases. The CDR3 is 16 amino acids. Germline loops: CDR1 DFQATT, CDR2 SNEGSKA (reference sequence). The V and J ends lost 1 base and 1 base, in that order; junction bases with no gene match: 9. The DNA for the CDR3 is TGCAGTGCTAGAGTCCCGGGGGGCGGGGGGTCCTACGAGCAGTACTTC. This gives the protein CSARVPGGGGSYEQYF.